This TCR beta chain was found in a study of CD8+ T cells in alopecia areata. At the level of the study: Skin grafts from roughly 6-12-month-old C3H/HeJ donors with spontaneous alopecia were placed on 7-10-week-old female C3H/HeJ mice.

Markers used for sorting pooled cutaneous lymph node cells were CD4, CD8alpha, NKG2D, NKG2ACE and others. Turning to this clone: Its cognate antigen is unknown. The gene names here belong to mouse. The read ends 4 residues before the CDR3 terminus; that terminus is restored from the germline J gene. Other nucleotide sequences from this sample produce the same CDR3.

The length of the CDR3 is 14 residues. V lost 0 bases and J lost 0, with 4 bases in between. Germline V gene lookup returns CDR1 MNHDT and CDR2 YYDKIL. Regarding the study as a whole: Normal skin's resident alphabeta T cells are sequenced alongside lesional scalp T cells. In patients, TCRs were shared less clearly than in mice, and HLA may possibly be involved. Clonality in lesional scalp, especially alopecia totalis/universalis, exceeded that of normal scalp.

cDNA prepared by RNA extraction and subsequent reverse transcription served as the template for sequencing. Assay: immunoSEQ multiplex PCR; the TCRdb copy retains only in-frame clones and omits some. The sample presents about 300,000 clones, none singletons. The source of this sequence is a C3H/HeJ mouse with alopecia areata. The strain bears MHC haplotype H2-k. J is TRBJ2-4 and V is TRBV17; D uncertain. Sequenced sample: CD4+ T cells sorted from a lymph node. The sequenced CDR3 bases are TGTGCTAGCAGTAGAGATCCTAGTCAAAAC. The encoded protein is CASSRDPSQN. The entire CDR3 protein is CASSRDPSQNTLYF.